The clone carrying this T cell receptor (beta chain) has a count of ten or more. Its antigen is not known. The data were taken from a study of Graves' ophthalmopathy and Graves' hyperthyroidism. Study outcomes and limitations: Both an approximately 70% sensitivity and an approximately 74% specificity characterized the model's predictions of ophthalmopathy progression. Blood also carried most expanded thyroid clonotypes exceeding 0.001 frequency.

Moderate-to-severe activity, CAS ≥3, NOSPECS ≥4 and duration under 3 months were recorded for donors with ophthalmopathy. Each diagnosis was determined on the basis of clinical symptoms, serum thyroxine, TRAb, thyroid ultrasound and orbital computed tomography. The CDR3 is made up of 17 amino acids. Germline V gives CDR1 MNHNS, CDR2 SASEGT. The V end lost 2 bases, the J end lost 2 bases, and 19 bases lay between the germline ends. Amplification of the TCR beta CDR3 regions used RNA transcripts (as template). An opening RT-PCR round employed HTBI primers and preceded a second-round multiplex PCR. TCRdb re-called the multiplex PCR reads with MiXCR, one entry per CDR3 protein. The sample includes about 210,000 distinct CDR3 sequences, 25% to 30% of them seen just once.

This sequence originates from a man aged 50 or older with Graves' ophthalmopathy. Sequencing used peripheral blood. The gene calls are TRBV6-1 and TRBJ2-7; D call uncertain. CDR3 amino acids: CASSELSGIRWAYEQYF. CDR3 bases: TGTGCCAGCAGTGAATTGTCGGGCATTCGATGGGCCTACGAGCAGTACTTC.